This entry concerns a single TCR beta chain. Antigen unknown. This entry belongs to a study of CD8 T cells in Susac syndrome. The study, taken as a whole, reports: The CD4+ T cell repertoires of Susac syndrome were found to show no clonal expansion.

Germline V gene sequence: CDR1 GTSNPN, CDR2 SVGIG (reference sequence). With 0 bases removed from V and 3 bases from J, the gap between germline ends came to 2 bases. The length of the CDR3 is 11 residues. RNA in amounts of about 0.5 to 1 ug was reverse transcribed with random hexamers. TCRdb reanalysed the immunoSEQ multiplex PCR reads using MiXCR and keeps one entry per CDR3 protein. The table shows 200,000 or so distinct CDR3 sequences, with approximately 96% occurring only once. The source material was CD4+ T cells from PBMCs. The TCR comes from a human donor with Susac syndrome. The V gene is TRBV30, the J gene TRBJ1-1; D is undetermined. CDR3 sequence: CAWSVYTEAFF. DNA of the CDR3: TGTGCCTGGAGTGTATACACTGAAGCTTTCTTT.